Below, 3 T cell receptor beta chains from the same sample are listed, as sequenced in a study of T-cell reconstitution after alpha-beta-depleted transplantation in children. Construction of the TCRbeta library involved unique molecular identifiers. TCRdb re-analysed the PCR reads in MiXCR, keeping a single row per CDR3 protein. Of a few hundred thousand distinct CDR3 sequences listed, around 13% are singletons. Sequences were derived from PBMCs, mostly from graft donor cells, sampled 360 days after TCRalphabeta/CD19-depleted stem cell transplant. Source of these receptors: a male patient younger than 18 who had a stem cell transplant for acute myeloid leukemia, so the T cells may come from the graft donor.

The sample holds a few counts of this clonotype. V is TRBV25-1 and J is TRBJ1-1, with a possible D match to TRBD1 (5 bases). Germline V gene sequence: CDR1 MGHDK, CDR2 SYGVNS. The CDR3 consists of 14 residues. V lost 4 bases and J lost 1, with 10 bases in between. The DNA for the CDR3 is TGTGCCAGCAGTGCCCCAGGGTCGAACACTGAAGCTTTCTTT. It yields the protein CASSAPGSNTEAFF.

This clonotype was detected many times. J is TRBJ1-1 and V is TRBV12-3 or TRBV12-4; D remains unclear. V lost 6 bases and J lost 3, with 11 bases in between. The CDR3 is 13 residues long. For the CDR3, the DNA is TGTGCCAGCAGCCTCGGACGGCACACTGAAGCTTTCTTT. It yields the protein CASSLGRHTEAFF.

In its sample, this clonotype was seen a few times. The CDR3 sequence: CSARASGSGTGELFF. The CDR3 DNA follows: TGCAGTGCTAGAGCTAGCGGGAGCGGCACCGGGGAGCTGTTTTTT. J is TRBJ2-2 and V is TRBV20-1, with 10 nucleotides matching TRBD2. This CDR3 comprises 15 residues. Unmatched junction bases numbered 3, after V lost 1 base and J lost 4 bases. Germline loops: CDR1 DFQATT, CDR2 SNEGSKA (reference sequence).